The sequence of this T cell receptor (beta chain) was determined in a study of Tregs in tolerant kidney transplant recipients. CD4+CD25+CD127- Tregs, CD4+CD25- non-Tregs, CD4 and CD8 cells were sorted. Findings and limits, study-wide: Findings come from small patient numbers and require larger validation. This study did not directly address biological reproducibility.

The CDR3 loop spans 16 amino acids. Germline V gene sequence: CDR1 LNHDA, CDR2 SQIVND (reference sequence). After removal of 3 bases from V and 2 bases from J, the junction contained 5 bases not matched to a gene. To note about this clone: Its cognate antigen is unknown.

Assay used: immunoSEQ multiplex PCR; TCRdb lists only in-frame clones, some missing. The sample has tens of thousands of clones; more than 90% are singletons. The chain employs TRBV19 and TRBJ1-1, with 11 bases that match TRBD1. Sequencing was done on a sample of CD8+ T cells from blood. The sequence derives from a human donor in good health. This chain's CDR3 is CASSIRTGGANTEAFF. In DNA form, the CDR3 reads TGTGCCAGTAGTATCAGGACAGGGGGCGCAAACACTGAAGCTTTCTTT.